Following are 8 T cell receptor beta chains from one sample sequenced in a study of beta chain features in type 1 diabetes. General study points: Shortening of TCRB CDR3s, moderate but significant, appeared in all four CD4+ subsets of Type 1 diabetes patients.

These TCRs are of unknown antigen specificity. All of the isolated RNA was reverse transcribed, so expressed TCRB transcripts were sequenced. The method was immunoSEQ multiplex PCR; TCRdb's version includes in-frame clones alone and lacks a portion of them. The sample consists of 300,000 to 400,000 clones, 9.3% of them appearing once. The specimen sequenced was central memory CD4+ T cells from blood. Every receptor here comes from a man aged 30 to 39 with type 1 diabetes.

The V and J genes are TRBV7-2 and TRBJ2-3; D is undetermined. Germline assignment: CDR1 SGHTA and CDR2 FQGNSA. The V end was cut by 9 bases, the J end by 0 bases, with 10 bases between. This CDR3 comprises 13 residues. CDR3 coding DNA: TGTGCCAGTAAGGAAGGGAGCACAGATACGCAGTATTTT. Its protein product is CASKEGSTDTQYF.

This clone was detected a few times. This rearrangement joins TRBV9 to TRBJ1-6; D ambiguous. V was trimmed by 0 bases and J by 5 bases, leaving 3 bases between them. The CDR3 covers 13 residues. Germline CDR1 and CDR2: SGDLS and YYNGEE. CDR3 amino acids: CASSVENNSPLHF. The DNA of the CDR3 is TGTGCCAGCAGCGTAGAGAATAATTCACCCCTCCACTTT.

This clone was observed a handful of times. The chain joins TRBV7-9 to TRBJ1-6, with D maybe TRBD1 (6 bases). This CDR3 region has 12 residues. Germline V CDR1 and CDR2: SEHNR, FQNEAQ (reference sequence). The V gene lost 5 bases and the J gene lost 8 bases, with 7 bases spanning the gap. CDR3 residues: CASSTGYSPLHF. The CDR3 DNA is TGTGCCAGCAGCACAGGGTATTCACCCCTCCACTTT.

In its sample, this clone was seen a few times. J is TRBJ2-5 and V is TRBV7-2; D is unresolved. The CDR3 consists of 14 residues. Between the trimmed V and J ends, which lost 5 bases and 5 bases, there was a span of 15 bases. Germline-derived CDR1 and CDR2 are SGHTA and FQGNSA. In DNA form, the CDR3 reads TGTGCCAGCAGCCCAGTCGTGGGCGGCGAGACCCAGTACTTC. Translation: CASSPVVGGETQYF.

The chain couples TRBV23-1 to TRBJ2-7; D uncertain. TRBV23-1 carries the ORF label, with uncertain function. The CDR3 contains 15 residues. V was shortened by 0 bases and J by 1 base, with 10 bases between the two germline ends. CDR3 protein: CASSQSYNGSYEQYF. CDR3 bases: TGCGCCAGCAGTCAATCCTATAACGGGTCCTACGAGCAGTACTTC.

This chain links TRBV7-9 with TRBJ1-3; D is unresolved. CDR1 and CDR2 (germline): SEHNR, FQNEAQ (reference sequence). V lost 1 base and J lost 0, with 7 bases in between. This CDR3 has 15 amino acids. CDR3 amino acids: CASSLEGSSGNTIYF. For the CDR3, the DNA is TGTGCCAGCAGCTTAGAAGGCAGCTCTGGAAACACCATATATTTT.

This clone came up many times. This chain uses TRBV10-3 with TRBJ2-1; the D gene could be TRBD1 or TRBD2 (6 bases each). The CDR3 consists of 15 residues. Trimming took off 8 bases at V and 5 bases at J, with 19 bases between the two ends. Germline CDR1 ENHRY, CDR2 SYGVKD. CDR3 loop: CAIAPRGQKDNEQFF. The CDR3 DNA sequence: TGTGCCATCGCCCCCCGGGGGCAGAAGGACAATGAGCAGTTCTTC.

This clone was counted only a few times. One junction end does not reproduce the germline sequence, and a read error may be involved. The chain recombines TRBV7-2 with TRBJ1-6, with D possibly matching TRBD1 (5 bases). This CDR3 has 14 residues. Germline V gene data show CDR1 as SGHTA and CDR2 as FQGNSA. CDR3 sequence: CASSVAGQGSPLHF. The CDR3 nucleotides are TGTGCCAGCAGCGTAGCCGGACAAGGTTCACCCCTCCACTTT. The full variable domain, its missing parts supplied by reference TRBV7-2 and TRBJ1-6, is GAGVSQSPSNKVTEKGKDVELRCDPISGHTALYWYRQSLGQGLEFLIYFQGNSAPDKSGLPSDRFSAERTGGSVSTLTIQRTQQEDSAVYLCASSVAGQGSPLHFGNGTRLTVT.